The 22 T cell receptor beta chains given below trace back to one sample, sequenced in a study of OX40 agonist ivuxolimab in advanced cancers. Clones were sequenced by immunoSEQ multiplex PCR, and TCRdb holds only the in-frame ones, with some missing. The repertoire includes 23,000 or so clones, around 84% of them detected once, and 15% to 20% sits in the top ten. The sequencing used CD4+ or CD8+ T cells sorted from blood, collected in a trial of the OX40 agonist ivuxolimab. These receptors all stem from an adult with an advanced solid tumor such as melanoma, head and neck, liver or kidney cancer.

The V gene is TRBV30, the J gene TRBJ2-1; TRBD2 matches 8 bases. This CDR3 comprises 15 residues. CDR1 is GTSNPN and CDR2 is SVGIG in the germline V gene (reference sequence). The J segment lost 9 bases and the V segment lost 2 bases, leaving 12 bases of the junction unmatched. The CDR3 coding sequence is TGTGCCTGGAGTCGTCTGAGCGGGAGTCTTGGTGAGCAGTTCTTC. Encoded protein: CAWSRLSGSLGEQFF.

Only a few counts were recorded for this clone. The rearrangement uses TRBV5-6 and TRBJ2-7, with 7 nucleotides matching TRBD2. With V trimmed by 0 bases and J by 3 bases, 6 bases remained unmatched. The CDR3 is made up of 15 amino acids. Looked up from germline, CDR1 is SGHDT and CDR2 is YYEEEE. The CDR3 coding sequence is TGTGCCAGCAGCTTGGGAGGGAGGGTGCGCTACGAGCAGTACTTC. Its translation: CASSLGGRVRYEQYF.

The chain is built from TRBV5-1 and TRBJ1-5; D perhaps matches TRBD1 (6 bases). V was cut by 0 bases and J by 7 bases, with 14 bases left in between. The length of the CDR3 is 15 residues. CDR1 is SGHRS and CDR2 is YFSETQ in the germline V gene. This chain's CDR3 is CASSLAAGGGQPQHF. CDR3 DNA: TGCGCCAGCAGCTTGGCCGCCGGAGGGGGGCAGCCCCAGCATTTT.

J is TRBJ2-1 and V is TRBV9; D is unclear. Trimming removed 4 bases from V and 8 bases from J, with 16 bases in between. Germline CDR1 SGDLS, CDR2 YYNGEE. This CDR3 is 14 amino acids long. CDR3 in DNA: TGTGCCAGCAGCACCAGTGCTCGGCCGGATGAGCAGTTCTTC. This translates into CASSTSARPDEQFF. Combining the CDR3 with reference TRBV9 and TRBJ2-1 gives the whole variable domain DSGVTQTPKHLITATGQRVTLRCSPRSGDLSVYWYQQSLDQGLQFLIQYYNGEERAKGNILERFSAQQFPDLHSELNLSSLELGDSALYFCASSTSARPDEQFFGPGTRLTVL.

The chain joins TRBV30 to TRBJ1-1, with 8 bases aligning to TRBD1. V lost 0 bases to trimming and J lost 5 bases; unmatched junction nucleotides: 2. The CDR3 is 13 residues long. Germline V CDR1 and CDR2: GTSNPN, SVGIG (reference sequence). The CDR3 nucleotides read TGTGCCTGGAGTGTACGACAGGGGACTGAAGCTTTCTTT. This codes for CAWSVRQGTEAFF.

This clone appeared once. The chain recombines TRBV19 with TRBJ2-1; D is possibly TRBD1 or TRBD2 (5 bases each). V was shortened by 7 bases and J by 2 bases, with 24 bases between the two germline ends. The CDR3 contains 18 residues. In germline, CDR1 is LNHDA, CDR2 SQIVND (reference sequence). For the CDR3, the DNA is TGTGCCAGTAACATACGGGTCGCTAAGGGACGCACCTACAATGAGCAGTTCTTC. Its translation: CASNIRVAKGRTYNEQFF.

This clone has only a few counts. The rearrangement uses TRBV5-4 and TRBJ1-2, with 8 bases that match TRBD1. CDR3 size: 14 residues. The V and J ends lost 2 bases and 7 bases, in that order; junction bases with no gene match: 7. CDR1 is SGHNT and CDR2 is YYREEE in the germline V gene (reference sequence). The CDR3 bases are TGTGCCAGCAGCTTAGACAGGGGACCTTCTGGCTACACCTTC. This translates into CASSLDRGPSGYTF.

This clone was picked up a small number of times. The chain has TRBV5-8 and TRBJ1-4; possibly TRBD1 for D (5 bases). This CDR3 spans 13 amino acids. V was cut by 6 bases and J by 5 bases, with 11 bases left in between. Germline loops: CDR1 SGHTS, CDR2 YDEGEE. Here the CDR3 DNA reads TGTGCCAGCACCCCCCGGGGGAATGAAAAACTGTTTTTT. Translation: CASTPRGNEKLFF.

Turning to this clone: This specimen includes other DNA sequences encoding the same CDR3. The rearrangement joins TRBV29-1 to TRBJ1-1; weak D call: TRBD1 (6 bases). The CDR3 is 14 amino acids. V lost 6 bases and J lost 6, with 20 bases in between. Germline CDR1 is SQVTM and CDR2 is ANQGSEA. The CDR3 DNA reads TGCAGCGTCCGCACAGGGTCAGCCCGGGCTGAAGCTTTCTTT. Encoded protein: CSVRTGSARAEAFF.

CDR3 in amino acids: CAWSEGLAGGGDEQFF. CDR3 nucleotides: TGTGCCTGGAGTGAGGGACTAGCGGGAGGGGGGGATGAGCAGTTCTTC. V gene TRBV30 combines with J gene TRBJ2-1; 16 bases are a match to TRBD2. CDR1 GTSNPN and CDR2 SVGIG come from the germline V gene (reference sequence). After removal of 1 base from V and 8 bases from J, the junction contained 5 bases not matched to a gene. This CDR3 has 16 amino acids. Drawing the rest from reference TRBV30 and TRBJ2-1, the complete variable domain is SQTIHQWPATLVQPVGSPLSLECTVEGTSNPNLYWYRQAAGRGLQLLFYSVGIGQISSEVPQNLSASRPQDRQFILSSKKLLLSDSGFYLCAWSEGLAGGGDEQFFGPGTRLTVL.

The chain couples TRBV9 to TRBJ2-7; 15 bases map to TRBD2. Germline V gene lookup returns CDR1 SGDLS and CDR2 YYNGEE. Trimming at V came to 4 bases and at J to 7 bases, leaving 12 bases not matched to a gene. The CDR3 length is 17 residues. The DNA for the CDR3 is TGTGCCAGCAGCCCCGGGACTAGCGGGAGGTTGGTAGGAGAGCAGTACTTC. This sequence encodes CASSPGTSGRLVGEQYF.

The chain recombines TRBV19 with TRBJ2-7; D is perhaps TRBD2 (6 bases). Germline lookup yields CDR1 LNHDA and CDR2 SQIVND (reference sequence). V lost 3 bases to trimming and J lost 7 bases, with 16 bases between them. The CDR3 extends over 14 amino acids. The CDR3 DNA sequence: TGTGCCAGTAGTATTGGTTTGGAGGGCCGGGAGCAGTACTTC. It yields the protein CASSIGLEGREQYF.

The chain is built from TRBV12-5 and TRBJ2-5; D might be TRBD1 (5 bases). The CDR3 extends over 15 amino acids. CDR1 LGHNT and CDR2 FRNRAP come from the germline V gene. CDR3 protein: CRSSKARANQETQYF. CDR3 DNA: TGTCGGTCCTCGAAAGCCAGGGCAAACCAAGAGACCCAGTACTTC.

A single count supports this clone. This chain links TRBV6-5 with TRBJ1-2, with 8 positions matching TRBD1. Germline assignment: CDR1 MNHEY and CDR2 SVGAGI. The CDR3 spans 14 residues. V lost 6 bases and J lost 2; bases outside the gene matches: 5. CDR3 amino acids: CASRGRGPNYGYTF. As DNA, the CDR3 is TGTGCCAGCAGGGGCAGGGGGCCCAACTATGGCTACACCTTC.

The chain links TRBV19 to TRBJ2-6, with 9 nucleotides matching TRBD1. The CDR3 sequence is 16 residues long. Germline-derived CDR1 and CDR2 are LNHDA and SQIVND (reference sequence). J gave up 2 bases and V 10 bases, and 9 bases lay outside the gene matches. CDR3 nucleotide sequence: TGTGCCACTGGGGGACAGGGAATTACTGGGGCCAACGTCCTGACTTTC. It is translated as CATGGQGITGANVLTF.

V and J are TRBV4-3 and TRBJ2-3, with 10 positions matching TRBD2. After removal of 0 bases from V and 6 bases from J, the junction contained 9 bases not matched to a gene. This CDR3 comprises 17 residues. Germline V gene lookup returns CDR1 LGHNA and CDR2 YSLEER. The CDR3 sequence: CASSQDGGAGGPDTQYF. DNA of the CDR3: TGCGCCAGCAGCCAAGATGGGGGAGCGGGAGGGCCCGATACGCAGTATTTT.

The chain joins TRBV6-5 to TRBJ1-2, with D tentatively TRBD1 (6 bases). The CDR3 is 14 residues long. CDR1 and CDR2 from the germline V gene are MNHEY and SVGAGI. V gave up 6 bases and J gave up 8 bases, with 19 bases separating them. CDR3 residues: CASSSTWGRRGYTF. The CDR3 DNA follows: TGTGCCAGCAGCTCTACGTGGGGGCGCCGAGGCTACACCTTC.

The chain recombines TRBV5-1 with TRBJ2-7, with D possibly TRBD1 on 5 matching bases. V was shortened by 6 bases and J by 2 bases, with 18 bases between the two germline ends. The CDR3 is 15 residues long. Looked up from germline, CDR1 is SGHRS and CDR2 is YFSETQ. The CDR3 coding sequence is TGCGCCAGCACGCTAGGGGCAGGGCTTACCTACGAGCAGTACTTC. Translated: CASTLGAGLTYEQYF.

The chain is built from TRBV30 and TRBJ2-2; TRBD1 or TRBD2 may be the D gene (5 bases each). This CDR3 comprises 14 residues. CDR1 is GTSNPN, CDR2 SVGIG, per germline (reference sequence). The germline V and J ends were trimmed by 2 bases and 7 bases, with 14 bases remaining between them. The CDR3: CAWSPTRGFGELFF. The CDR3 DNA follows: TGTGCCTGGAGTCCCACTAGGGGCTTCGGGGAGCTGTTTTTT.

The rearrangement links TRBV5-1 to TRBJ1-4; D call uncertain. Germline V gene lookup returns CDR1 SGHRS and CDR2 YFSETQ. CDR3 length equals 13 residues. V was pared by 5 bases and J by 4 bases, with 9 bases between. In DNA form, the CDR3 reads TGCGCCAGCAGTAGGGCCCTTAATGAAAAACTGTTTTTT. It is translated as CASSRALNEKLFF.

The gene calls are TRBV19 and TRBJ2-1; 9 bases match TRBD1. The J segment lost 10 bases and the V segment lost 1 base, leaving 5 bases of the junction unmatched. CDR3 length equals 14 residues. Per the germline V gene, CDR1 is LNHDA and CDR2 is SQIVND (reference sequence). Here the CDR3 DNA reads TGTGCCAGTAGTATAGGGGGACAGGGTTCGGAGCAGTTCTTC. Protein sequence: CASSIGGQGSEQFF.

The CDR3 DNA sequence: TGTGCCAGCAGTTGGGGGGGTAGCACAGATACGCAGTATTTT. Amino acids: CASSWGGSTDTQYF. The chain has TRBV27 and TRBJ2-3; 7 bases align to TRBD2. V was pared by 4 bases and J by 0 bases, with 1 base of the junction left unmatched. Germline CDR1 reads MNHEY; CDR2 reads SMNVEV (reference sequence). The CDR3 length is 14 residues.